The TCR beta chain described here comes from a study of OX40 agonist ivuxolimab in advanced cancers. Study as a whole: Dose-escalation patients suffered from hepatocellular carcinoma, melanoma, renal cell or head and neck cancer. Study-wide findings and caveats: In general, CD8+ T cells held more expanded clones than CD4+ did, on average. Some patients without response likewise showed low normalized clonal expansion.

TCRdb's copy holds only in-frame clones and misses some; the assay was immunoSEQ multiplex PCR. The sample holds fewer than 55,000 clones, about 86% seen once. A word on this clone: Its cognate antigen is unknown.

This specimen consisted of CD4+ or CD8+ T cells sorted from blood, obtained in a trial of the OX40 agonist ivuxolimab. The sequence was collected from an adult with an advanced solid tumor such as melanoma, head and neck, liver or kidney cancer.

CDR3 DNA sequence: TGTGCCATCAGTGACTTCCCTGGCTACACCTTC. Encoded protein: CAISDFPGYTF. V and J are TRBV10-3 and TRBJ1-2, with D hard to call. Trimming pared 3 bases from V and 7 bases from J, leaving 6 bases between. The CDR3 totals 11 residues. Per the germline V gene, CDR1 is ENHRY and CDR2 is SYGVKD.